The 29 T cell receptor beta chains reported below all come from one sample, sequenced in a study of graft-versus-host responses after intestinal transplantation. The protocol was immunoSEQ multiplex PCR, while the TCRdb copy is restricted to in-frame clones and leaves out a portion. The sample shows around 89,000 clones, around 92% of them seen only once. These TCRs are of unknown antigen specificity. The sequenced sample was unstimulated CD8+ T cells sorted from spleen or lymph node cells, obtained before transplant. The receptors stem from a human donor who was the organ donor for an intestinal transplant.

This chain links TRBV4-3 with TRBJ1-5, with D uncertain. The CDR3 is made up of 15 amino acids. Between the trimmed V and J ends, which lost 0 bases and 2 bases, there was a span of 8 bases. Germline CDR1 LGHNA, CDR2 YSLEER. CDR3 residues: CASSQDRQRNQPQHF. The CDR3 DNA is TGCGCCAGCAGCCAAGATCGACAACGCAATCAGCCCCAGCATTTT.

The chain employs TRBV6-4 and TRBJ2-1; tentative D call: TRBD2 (5 bases). The ends were cut back, 3 bases at V and 5 bases at J, with 17 bases in the middle. Germline V gene sequence: CDR1 MRHNA, CDR2 SNTAGT. The CDR3 consists of 16 residues. CDR3 coding DNA: TGTGCCAGCAGTGAAGGAGTCTTGGACTCACACAATGAGCAGTTCTTC. This codes for CASSEGVLDSHNEQFF.

CDR3 nucleotide sequence: TGTGCCAGCAGCCAGGGTGGCTACGAGCAGTACTTC. This codes for CASSQGGYEQYF. The V call is TRBV5-6, the J call TRBJ2-7, with a weak D call TRBD1 (5 bases). The CDR3 is 12 residues long. Germline CDR1 and CDR2: SGHDT and YYEEEE. V was trimmed by 4 bases and J by 3 bases, leaving 8 bases between them.

This chain connects TRBV7-2 to TRBJ2-5; D is unresolved. Trimming removed 2 bases from V and 1 base from J, with 14 bases in between. CDR1 SGHTA and CDR2 FQGNSA come from the germline V gene. There are 16 residues in the CDR3. In nucleotides, the CDR3 is TGTGCCAGCAGCTTAAATCGGGTCATGTTCCAAGAGACCCAGTACTTC. Translated, it gives CASSLNRVMFQETQYF. The variable domain in full, with the rest retrieved from reference TRBV7-2 and TRBJ2-5, is GAGVSQSPSNKVTEKGKDVELRCDPISGHTALYWYRQSLGQGLEFLIYFQGNSAPDKSGLPSDRFSAERTGGSVSTLTIQRTQQEDSAVYLCASSLNRVMFQETQYFGPGTRLLVL.

CDR3 in DNA: TGCGCCAGCAGCCAAGACGGGTCAGGACTAGCGAGGTCCACAGATACGCAGTATTTT. Amino acid sequence: CASSQDGSGLARSTDTQYF. This chain joins TRBV4-3 and TRBJ2-3; 9 nucleotides match TRBD2. The CDR3 has 19 amino acids. Germline CDR1 LGHNA, CDR2 YSLEER. V was clipped by 0 bases and J by 2 bases; unmatched bases: 12.

The chain is built from TRBV9 and TRBJ1-1; D uncertain. Per the germline V gene, CDR1 is SGDLS and CDR2 is YYNGEE. The CDR3 consists of 16 residues. Trimming shortened V by 2 bases and J by 2 bases, and 16 bases separated the two germline ends. CDR3 loop: CASSVSPRRDNTEAFF. Here the CDR3 DNA reads TGTGCCAGCAGCGTTTCCCCTCGACGGGATAACACTGAAGCTTTCTTT.

The gene calls are TRBV11-2 and TRBJ1-1; D gene uncertain. Trimming took off 1 base at V and 5 bases at J, with 8 bases between the two ends. Germline V gene lookup returns CDR1 SGHAT and CDR2 FQNNGV. The CDR3 covers 13 residues. The CDR3 is CASSLGAGTEAFF. The CDR3 DNA follows: TGTGCCAGCAGCTTAGGCGCAGGAACTGAAGCTTTCTTT.

V gene TRBV4-1 combines with J gene TRBJ2-2, with no clear D. The CDR3 sequence is 11 residues long. The germline V and J ends were trimmed by 4 bases and 8 bases, with 5 bases remaining between them. The V gene's germline CDR1 is MGHRA and CDR2 YSYEKL. CDR3 DNA sequence: TGCGCCAGCAGCCTCGAGGGGGAGCTGTTTTTT. Protein sequence: CASSLEGELFF.

The rearrangement links TRBV18 to TRBJ1-2; tentative D call: TRBD1 (6 bases). Germline CDR1 reads KGHSH; CDR2 reads LQKENI. V lost 5 bases and J lost 6, with 13 bases in between. The CDR3 has 13 residues. The CDR3 sequence: CASSFQGSDGYTF. The DNA of the CDR3 is TGTGCCAGCTCATTCCAGGGGTCAGATGGCTACACCTTC. Using reference TRBV18 and TRBJ1-2 for the parts outside the CDR3, the full variable domain is NAGVMQNPRHLVRRRGQEARLRCSPMKGHSHVYWYRQLPEEGLKFMVYLQKENIIDESGMPKERFSAEFPKEGPSILRIQQVVRGDSAAYFCASSFQGSDGYTFGSGTRLTVV.

The chain is built from TRBV27 and TRBJ1-1; D is unclear. CDR1 MNHEY and CDR2 SMNVEV come from the germline V gene (reference sequence). The V and J ends lost 2 bases and 0 bases respectively, with 7 bases between them. CDR3 size: 14 residues. In DNA, the CDR3 is TGTGCCAGCAGTTTAGTGGGCATGAACACTGAAGCTTTCTTT. Its translation: CASSLVGMNTEAFF.

The V and J genes are TRBV7-9 and TRBJ1-1; D is possibly TRBD1 (5 bases). V lost 5 bases and J 5 bases, leaving 15 bases between the germline ends. The length of the CDR3 is 14 residues. Germline V gives CDR1 SEHNR, CDR2 FQNEAQ (reference sequence). CDR3 DNA sequence: TGTGCCAGCAGCCTAAGGAGGGGAGGGACTGAAGCTTTCTTT. Translation gives CASSLRRGGTEAFF.

The chain carries TRBV18 and TRBJ1-1; weak D call: TRBD1 (5 bases). CDR1 is KGHSH and CDR2 is LQKENI in the germline V gene. This CDR3 spans 13 amino acids. Trimming removed 6 bases from V and 1 base from J, with 9 bases in between. CDR3 sequence (DNA): TGTGCCAGCTCCTCCGGGGGGAACACTGAAGCTTTCTTT. Protein product: CASSSGGNTEAFF.

The V gene is TRBV27, the J gene TRBJ1-6, with D possibly being TRBD1 (5 bases). The CDR3 is 17 residues long. Deletions cut 3 bases from V and 8 bases from J, with 20 bases between. Germline CDR1 reads MNHEY; CDR2 reads SMNVEV (reference sequence). As DNA, the CDR3 is TGTGCCAGCAGTTTTACCCTTCCGACAGTCCCGCATTCACCCCTCCACTTT. Translation gives CASSFTLPTVPHSPLHF.

J is TRBJ2-5 and V is TRBV6-1, with 15 bases that match TRBD2. The CDR3 length is 16 residues. The germline V gene encodes CDR1 MNHNS and CDR2 SASEGT. V shed 4 bases, J shed 4 bases, and the junction held 4 bases outside the gene matches. The CDR3 DNA sequence: TGTGCCAGCAGTGGGACTAGCGGGGGGGCCAGAGAGACCCAGTACTTC. It translates to CASSGTSGGARETQYF.

The V and J genes are TRBV7-8 and TRBJ1-1, with no clear D. Trimming took off 5 bases at V and 5 bases at J, with 12 bases between the two ends. The CDR3 consists of 13 residues. The germline gives CDR1 SGHVS, CDR2 FQNEAQ. As DNA, the CDR3 is TGTGCCAGCAGCGAACCACCGGGGACTGAAGCTTTCTTT. Translation gives CASSEPPGTEAFF.

The rearrangement links TRBV4-1 to TRBJ2-7; 7 nucleotides agree with TRBD1. This CDR3 is 15 amino acids long. Trimming at V came to 2 bases and at J to 0 bases, leaving 4 bases not matched to a gene. Looked up from germline, CDR1 is MGHRA and CDR2 is YSYEKL. The CDR3 DNA is TGCGCCAGCAGCCAATACAGGGGTAGCTCCTACGAGCAGTACTTC. This codes for CASSQYRGSSYEQYF.

CDR3 sequence (DNA): TGTGCCAGCAGCGTAGAACAGGGGGCCAATGAGCAGTTCTTC. Protein: CASSVEQGANEQFF. The chain links TRBV9 to TRBJ2-1; 9 bases map to TRBD1. Trimming at V came to 0 bases and at J to 6 bases, leaving 1 base not matched to a gene. Per germline, CDR1 SGDLS and CDR2 YYNGEE. The CDR3 is 14 residues long.

The V gene is TRBV5-1, the J gene TRBJ1-2; 9 positions match TRBD1. V shed 3 bases and J 6 bases; nucleotides not matched to a gene: 9. The CDR3 totals 15 residues. The germline V gene has CDR1 SGHRS and CDR2 YFSETQ. In DNA form, the CDR3 reads TGCGCCAGCAGCTCCACGGACAGGGGAAGGCATGGCTACACCTTC. Its protein product is CASSSTDRGRHGYTF.

This chain connects TRBV4-3 to TRBJ2-2; 8 bases fit TRBD2. V lost 4 bases to trimming and J lost 6 bases; unmatched junction nucleotides: 4. This CDR3 region has 14 residues. Germline V gene data show CDR1 as LGHNA and CDR2 as YSLEER. The CDR3: CASSPGLVAGELFF. The CDR3 region has the DNA TGCGCCAGCAGCCCGGGACTAGTGGCCGGGGAGCTGTTTTTT.

In its sample, this clone was seen a few times. The genes are TRBV5-8 and TRBJ2-7; D is possibly TRBD2 (5 bases). Germline CDR1 reads SGHTS; CDR2 reads YDEGEE. CDR3 size: 15 residues. Deletions cut 1 base from V and 2 bases from J, with 13 bases between. CDR3 sequence: CASSLYRGGPYEQYF. Here the CDR3 DNA reads TGTGCCAGCAGCTTGTATCGGGGTGGCCCCTACGAGCAGTACTTC.

The chain joins TRBV19 to TRBJ2-4; TRBD1 might be the D (6 bases). The CDR3 extends over 15 amino acids. Germline values: CDR1 LNHDA, CDR2 SQIVND (reference sequence). The ends were cut back, 5 bases at V and 7 bases at J, with 18 bases in the middle. The CDR3 loop is CASSVPQGTRNIQYF. CDR3 nucleotide sequence: TGTGCCAGTAGTGTCCCACAGGGAACGAGGAACATTCAGTACTTC. The full variable domain, with the rest looked up from reference TRBV19 and TRBJ2-4, is DGGITQSPKYLFRKEGQNVTLSCEQNLNHDAMYWYRQDPGQGLRLIYYSQIVNDFQKGDIAEGYSVSREKKESFPLTVTSAQKNPTAFYLCASSVPQGTRNIQYFGAGTRLSVL.

The J gene is TRBJ2-7, the V gene TRBV7-9, with a tentative D call TRBD1 (5 bases). The CDR3 is 13 residues long. V was cut by 3 bases and J by 1 base, with 7 bases left in between. Germline V gene lookup returns CDR1 SEHNR and CDR2 FQNEAQ (reference sequence). CDR3 sequence reads: CASSFKGSYEQYF. CDR3 nucleotides: TGTGCCAGCAGCTTTAAGGGGTCCTACGAGCAGTACTTC.

The chain combines TRBV27 with TRBJ1-6, with 7 positions matching TRBD1. The CDR3 covers 14 residues. Germline-derived CDR1 and CDR2 are MNHEY and SMNVEV (reference sequence). The V segment lost 2 bases and the J segment 10 bases; nucleotides outside the gene matches: 5. The CDR3 here is CASSLTGADSPLHF. Written as DNA, the CDR3 is TGTGCCAGCAGTTTAACAGGGGCTGACTCACCCCTCCACTTT.

The chain links TRBV6-5 to TRBJ1-1; D unresolved. The V gene's germline CDR1 is MNHEY and CDR2 SVGAGI. V lost 5 bases and J lost 2, with 9 bases in between. The CDR3 is 13 residues long. CDR3 DNA: TGTGCCAGCAGTGTTTGGAGTAACACTGAAGCTTTCTTT. Its protein product is CASSVWSNTEAFF.

J is TRBJ2-7 and V is TRBV23-1, with 11 bases fitting TRBD2. TRBV23-1 is an ORF, with its function uncertain. V shed 4 bases and J 5 bases; nucleotides not matched to a gene: 1. The CDR3 spans 13 residues. The CDR3 DNA sequence: TGCGCCAGCAGTCTAGCGGGGGGGCACGAGCAGTACTTC. Translating gives CASSLAGGHEQYF.

The chain links TRBV7-6 to TRBJ2-7, with 8 positions matching TRBD2. Germline V gives CDR1 SGHVS, CDR2 FNYEAQ. V lost 4 bases to trimming and J lost 5 bases; unmatched junction nucleotides: 1. This CDR3 is built from 12 residues. CDR3 region: CASSWRGDEQYF. CDR3 DNA: TGTGCCAGCAGCTGGCGGGGGGACGAGCAGTACTTC.

The CDR3, as DNA: TGCAGCGTTGAAGACCCAGGAAACACCATATATTTT. It codes for CSVEDPGNTIYF. The J gene is TRBJ1-3, the V gene TRBV29-1; D uncertain. The CDR3 length is 12 residues. Germline V lookup: CDR1 SQVTM, CDR2 ANQGSEA. Trimming took off 0 bases at V and 4 bases at J, with 4 bases between the two ends. The variable domain in full, completed from reference TRBV29-1 and TRBJ1-3, reads SAVISQKPSRDICQRGTSLTIQCQVDSQVTMMFWYRQQPGQSLTLIATANQGSEATYESGFVIDKFPISRPNLTFSTLTVSNMSPEDSSIYLCSVEDPGNTIYFGEGSWLTVV.

CDR3 residues: CASSATSGGFIYNEQFF. Here the CDR3 DNA reads TGTGCCAGCAGCGCTACTAGCGGGGGGTTCATCTACAATGAGCAGTTCTTC. The chain uses TRBV2 and TRBJ2-1; 12 bases agree with TRBD2. J gave up 3 bases and V 6 bases, and 9 bases lay outside the gene matches. This CDR3 has 17 amino acids. The germline V gene encodes CDR1 SNHLY and CDR2 FYNNEI.

The chain recombines TRBV28 with TRBJ1-2, with 10 bases lining up with TRBD1. Per germline, CDR1 MDHEN and CDR2 SYDVKM. The V segment lost 3 bases and the J segment 0 bases; nucleotides outside the gene matches: 10. CDR3 length equals 18 residues. The CDR3 region has the DNA TGTGCCAGCAGTTTTACTAGGACAGGGGGTTTAGCTAACTATGGCTACACCTTC. The encoded protein is CASSFTRTGGLANYGYTF.